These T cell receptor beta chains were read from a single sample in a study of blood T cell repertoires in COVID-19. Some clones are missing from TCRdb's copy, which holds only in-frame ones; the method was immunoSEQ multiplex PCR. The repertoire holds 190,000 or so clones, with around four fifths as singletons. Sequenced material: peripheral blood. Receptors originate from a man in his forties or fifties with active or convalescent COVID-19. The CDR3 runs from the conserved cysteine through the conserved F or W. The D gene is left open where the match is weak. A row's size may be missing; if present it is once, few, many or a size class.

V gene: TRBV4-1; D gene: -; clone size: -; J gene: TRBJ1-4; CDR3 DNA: TGCGCCAGCAGCCAAGATGGGGGAGGTGAGGGTGAAAAACTGTTTTTT; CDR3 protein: CASSQDGGGEGEKLFF
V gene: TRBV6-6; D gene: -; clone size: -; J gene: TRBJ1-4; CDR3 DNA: TGTGCCAGTAACAAGGGGCTAGCAACTAATGAAAAACTGTTTTTT; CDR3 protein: CASNKGLATNEKLFF
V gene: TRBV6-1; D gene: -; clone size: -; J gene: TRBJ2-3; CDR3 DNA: TGTGCCAGCAGTGAACAGGGTGGCACAGATACGCAGTATTTT; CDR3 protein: CASSEQGGTDTQYF
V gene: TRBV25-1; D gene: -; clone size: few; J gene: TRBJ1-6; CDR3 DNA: TGTGCCAGCAGCAACATGGGAGCCTCCCCACTCCACTTT; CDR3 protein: CASSNMGASPLHF
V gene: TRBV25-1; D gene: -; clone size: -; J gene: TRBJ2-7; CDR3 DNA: TGTGCCAGCAGCGGACAGTTTGGCTTTTACGAGCAGTACTTC; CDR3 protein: CASSGQFGFYEQYF
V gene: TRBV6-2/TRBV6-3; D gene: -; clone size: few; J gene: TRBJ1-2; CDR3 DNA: TGTGCCAGCAGTTCGACGGAGAACTATGGCTACACCTTC; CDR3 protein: CASSSTENYGYTF
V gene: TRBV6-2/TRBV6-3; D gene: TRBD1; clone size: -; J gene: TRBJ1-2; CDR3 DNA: TGTGCCAGCAGCCTCGGGACAGGGGGCTGCACCTTC; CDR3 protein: CASSLGTGGCTF
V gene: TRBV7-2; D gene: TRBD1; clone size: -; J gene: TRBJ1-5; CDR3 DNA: TGTGCCAGCAGCGCCGAGCCCGGGACAGGGTACAATCAGCCCCAGCATTTT; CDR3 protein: CASSAEPGTGYNQPQHF
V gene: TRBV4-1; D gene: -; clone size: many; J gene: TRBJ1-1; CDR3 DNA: TGCGCCAGCAGCCAAACAGGATTTGGGGAAGGTCTAACTTCAGCTTTCTTT; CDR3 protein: CASSQTGFGEGLTSAFF
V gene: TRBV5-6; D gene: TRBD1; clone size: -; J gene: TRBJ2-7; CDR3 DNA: TGTGCCAGCAGATCGACAGGGATGGGATCCTACGAGCAGTACTTC; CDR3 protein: CASRSTGMGSYEQYF